The present TCR beta chain was sequenced within a study of blood T cell repertoires in COVID-19. Study overall: Sites across the United States, Italy and Spain contributed samples from acute and convalescent COVID-19. Sources were T cells, B-cell-depleted T cells, or PBMCs; the material itself was cDNA or gDNA.

As processed by the authors: Scientists estimated how many nucleated cells there were by amplifying reference gene primers. Sequencing was performed with immunoSEQ multiplex PCR; in TCRdb, only in-frame clones are kept and a portion is missing. Clonal size and the V and J genes are those of that table, whereas D and trimming came from the DNA. The sample records over 200,000 clones, 75% to 90% being singletons. V shed 8 bases and J 0 bases; nucleotides not matched to a gene: 6. CDR1 and CDR2 (germline): SEHNR, FQNEAQ (reference sequence). The CDR3 consists of 14 residues. The receptor was derived from a man aged 55 to 70 who had recovered from COVID-19. The V gene is TRBV7-9, the J gene TRBJ2-7; TRBD2 agrees at 8 bases. Sequenced: peripheral blood. This chain's CDR3 is CASGLSGVSYEQYF. CDR3 in DNA: TGTGCCAGCGGCCTTAGCGGGGTCTCCTACGAGCAGTACTTC.